This TCR beta chain was profiled in a study of T cell repertoires in cytomegalovirus infection. Background on the study: Public TCR beta signatures were indicative of both CMV infection and a matching HLA type. Points from the study as a whole: The response measured ex vivo was dominated by TCR beta clonotypes (HLA-C-restricted and CMV-specific). Adding up the frequency of public TCR beta families identified people who carried CMV plus the relevant HLA.

MiXCR, applied by TCRdb to the reads, yields one record per CDR3 protein. This table has under 800,000 distinct CDR3 sequences, about 24% appearing once. Looked up from germline, CDR1 is LNHDA and CDR2 is SQIVND (reference sequence). This CDR3 comprises 14 residues. V was shortened by 7 bases and J by 5 bases, with 15 bases between the two germline ends. Note on this clonotype: No antigen is known for it.

The sequencing input was CD8+ T cells from PBMCs. The chain employs TRBV19 and TRBJ2-1; D not certain. The TCR originated in a human donor in good health (CMV status not recorded). Some clones in this sample may be carry-over from other donors' samples. The DNA of the CDR3 is TGTGCCAGTACCGCAGTATATCTAGACAATGAGCAGTTCTTC. It yields the protein CASTAVYLDNEQFF.